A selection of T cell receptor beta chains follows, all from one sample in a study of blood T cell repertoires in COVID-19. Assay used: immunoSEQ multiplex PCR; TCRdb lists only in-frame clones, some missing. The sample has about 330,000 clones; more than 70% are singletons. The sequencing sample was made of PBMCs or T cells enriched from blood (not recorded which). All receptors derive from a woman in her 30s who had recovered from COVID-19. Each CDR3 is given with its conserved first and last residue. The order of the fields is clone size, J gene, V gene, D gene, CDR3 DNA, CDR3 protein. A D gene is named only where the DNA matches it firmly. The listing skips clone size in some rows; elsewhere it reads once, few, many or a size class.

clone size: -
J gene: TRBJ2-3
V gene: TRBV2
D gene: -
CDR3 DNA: TGTGCCAGCAGTGCCCAGATCACAGATACGCAGTATTTT
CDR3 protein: CASSAQITDTQYF

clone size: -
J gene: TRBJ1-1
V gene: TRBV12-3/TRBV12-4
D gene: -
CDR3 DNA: TGTGCCAGCAACGTGGAGGGCACTGAAGCTTTCTTT
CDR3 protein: CASNVEGTEAFF

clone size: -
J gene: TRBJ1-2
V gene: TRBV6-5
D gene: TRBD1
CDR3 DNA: TGTGCCAGCAGTCTGGACAGGGGCCTTAACTATGGCTACACCTTC
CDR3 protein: CASSLDRGLNYGYTF

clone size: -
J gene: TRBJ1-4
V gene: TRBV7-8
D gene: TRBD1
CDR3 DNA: TGTGCCAGCAACCAATTAACCGGGACAGGGGGCGAAAAACTGTTTTTT
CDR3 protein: CASNQLTGTGGEKLFF

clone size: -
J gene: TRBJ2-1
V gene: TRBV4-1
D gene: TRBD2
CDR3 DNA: TGCGCCAGCAGCCAAACTAGCGGGGGGGCCTTAGAAAATGAGCAGTTCTTC
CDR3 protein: CASSQTSGGALENEQFF

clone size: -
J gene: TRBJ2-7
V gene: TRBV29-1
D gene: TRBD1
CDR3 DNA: TGCAGCGCTTTGGTCCCGGGACAGGGTATCGAGCAGTACTTC
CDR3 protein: CSALVPGQGIEQYF

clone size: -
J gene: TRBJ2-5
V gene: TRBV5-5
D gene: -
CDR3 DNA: TGTGCCAGCAGCTTACCACCCGAGGAGACCCAAGAGACCCAGTACTTC
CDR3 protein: CASSLPPEETQETQYF

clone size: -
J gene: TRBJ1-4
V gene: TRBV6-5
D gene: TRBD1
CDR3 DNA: TGTGCCAGCCAACAGGGGGCGGCTAATGAAAAACTGTTTTTT
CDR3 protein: CASQQGAANEKLFF

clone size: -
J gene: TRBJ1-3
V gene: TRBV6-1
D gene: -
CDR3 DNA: TGTGCCAGCAGTGGAAGGACTCCGACTTCTGGAAACACCATATATTTT
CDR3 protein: CASSGRTPTSGNTIYF

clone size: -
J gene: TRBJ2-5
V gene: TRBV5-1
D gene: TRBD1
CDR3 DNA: TGCGCCAGCACCACGGACAGGGGGCGGGAGACCCAGTACTTC
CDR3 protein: CASTTDRGRETQYF

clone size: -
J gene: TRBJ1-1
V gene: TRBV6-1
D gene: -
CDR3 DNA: TGTGCCAGCAGTGATTTCGGACATAAGAACACTGAAGCTTTCTTT
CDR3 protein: CASSDFGHKNTEAFF

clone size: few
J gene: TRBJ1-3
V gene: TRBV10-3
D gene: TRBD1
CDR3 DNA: TGTGCCATCAGTGCCGGGACAGGGTCGCGCGGAAACAGCGGGGGCACCATATATTTT
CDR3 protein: CAISAGTGSRGNSGGTIYF

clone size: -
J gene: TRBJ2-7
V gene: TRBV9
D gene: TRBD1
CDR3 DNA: TGTGCCAGCAGCGTTTCACAGGGGACCGAGCAGTACTTC
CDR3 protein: CASSVSQGTEQYF

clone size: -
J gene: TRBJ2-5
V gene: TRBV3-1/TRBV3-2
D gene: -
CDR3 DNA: TGTGCCAGCAGCCAAGGAACATCTCATAACGGGGAGACCCAGTACTTC
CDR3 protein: CASSQGTSHNGETQYF

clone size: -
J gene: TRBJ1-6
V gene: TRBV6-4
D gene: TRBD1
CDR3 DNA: TGTGCCAGCAGTGTCCAACAGGGGAATAATTCACCCCTCCACTTT
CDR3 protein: CASSVQQGNNSPLHF

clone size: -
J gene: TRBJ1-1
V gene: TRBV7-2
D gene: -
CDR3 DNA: TGTGCCAGCAGCCCAGAGGGCACTCTAGCTTTCTTT
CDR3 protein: CASSPEGTLAFF

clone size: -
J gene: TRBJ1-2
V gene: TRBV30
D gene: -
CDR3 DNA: TGTGCCTGGACCCCCGGGGGGGCAAACTATGGCTACACCTTC
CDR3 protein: CAWTPGGANYGYTF

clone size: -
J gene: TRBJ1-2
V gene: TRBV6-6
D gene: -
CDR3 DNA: TGTGCCAGCAGATTAAACAGGGTAGATGGCTACACCTTC
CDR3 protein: CASRLNRVDGYTF

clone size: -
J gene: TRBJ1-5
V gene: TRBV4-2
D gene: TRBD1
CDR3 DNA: TGTGCCAGCAGCCAACTTTCTCGGGGGACAGGGAATCAGCCCCAGCATTTT
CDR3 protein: CASSQLSRGTGNQPQHF

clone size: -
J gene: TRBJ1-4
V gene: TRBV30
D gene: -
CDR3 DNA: TGTGCCTGGAGTGTACGTAATACGGGAAAACTGTTTTTT
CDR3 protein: CAWSVRNTGKLFF

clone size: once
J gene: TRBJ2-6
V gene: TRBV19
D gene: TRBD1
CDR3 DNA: TGTGCCAGTAGTATAAGGCAGGGGGCGGCTTCTGGGGCCAACGTCCTGACTTTC
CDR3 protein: CASSIRQGAASGANVLTF

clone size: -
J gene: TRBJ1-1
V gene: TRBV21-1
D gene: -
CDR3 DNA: TGTGCCAGCAGCAAAGTGGAGTATGGGACACCCATGAACACTGAAGCTTTCTTT
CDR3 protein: CASSKVEYGTPMNTEAFF

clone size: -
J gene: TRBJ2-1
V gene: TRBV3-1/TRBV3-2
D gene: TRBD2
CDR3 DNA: TGTGCCAGCAGCCAGGGTAGACTAGCAGTGTTCTTC
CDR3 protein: CASSQGRLAVFF

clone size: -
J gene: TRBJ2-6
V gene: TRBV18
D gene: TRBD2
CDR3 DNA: TGTGCCAGCTCATCCGATCGGGGGGTCTACTCTGGGGCCAACGTCCTGACTTTC
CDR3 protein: CASSSDRGVYSGANVLTF

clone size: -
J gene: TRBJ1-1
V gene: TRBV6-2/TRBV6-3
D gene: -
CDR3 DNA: TGTGCCAGCAGTTACTCGAGCGGGGGCACTGAAGCTTTCTTT
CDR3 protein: CASSYSSGGTEAFF

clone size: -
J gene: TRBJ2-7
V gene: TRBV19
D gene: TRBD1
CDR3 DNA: TGTGCCGGGGGACTTGCCGGGACAGGCTCCTACGAGCAGTACTTC
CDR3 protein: CAGGLAGTGSYEQYF

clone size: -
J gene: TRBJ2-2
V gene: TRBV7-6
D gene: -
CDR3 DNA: TGTGCCAGCAGCTTATTTTCGGGATCGGGTAGGACCGGGGAGCTGTTTTTT
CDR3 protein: CASSLFSGSGRTGELFF

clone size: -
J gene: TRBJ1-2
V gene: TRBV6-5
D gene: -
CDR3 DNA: TGTGCCAGCAGCATACAGGGTATACTCTATGGCTACACCTTC
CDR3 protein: CASSIQGILYGYTF

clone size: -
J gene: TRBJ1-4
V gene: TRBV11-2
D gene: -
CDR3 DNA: TGTGCCAGCAGCTTCAACAGCTTAAATGAAAAACTGTTTTTT
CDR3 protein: CASSFNSLNEKLFF

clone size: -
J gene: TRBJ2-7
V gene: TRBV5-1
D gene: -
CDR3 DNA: TGCGCCAGCAGCCAGGGAGGGGGGGGCGAGCAGTACTTC
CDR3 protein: CASSQGGGGEQYF

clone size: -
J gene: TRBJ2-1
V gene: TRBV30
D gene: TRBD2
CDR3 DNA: TGTGCCTGGAGAGACGGGACTAGCGGGGGCGCCCACAATGAGCAGTTCTTC
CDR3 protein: CAWRDGTSGGAHNEQFF

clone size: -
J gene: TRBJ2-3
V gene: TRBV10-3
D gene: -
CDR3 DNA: TGTGCCATCAGCACCGGGACTGCTGGTAGCACAGATACGCAGTATTTT
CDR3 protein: CAISTGTAGSTDTQYF

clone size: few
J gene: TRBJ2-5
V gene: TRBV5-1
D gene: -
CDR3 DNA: TGCGCCAGCAGCTCCTCCCCCCAAGAGACCCAGTACTTC
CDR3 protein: CASSSSPQETQYF

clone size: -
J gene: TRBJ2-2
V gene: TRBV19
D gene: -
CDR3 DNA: TGTGCCAGTAGTAACACAGGGGAGGCCGGGGAGCTGTTTTTT
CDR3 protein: CASSNTGEAGELFF

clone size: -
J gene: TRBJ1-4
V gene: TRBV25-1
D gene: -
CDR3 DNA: TGTGCCAGCGGGGGGGAAAAACTGTTTTTT
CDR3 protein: CASGGEKLFF

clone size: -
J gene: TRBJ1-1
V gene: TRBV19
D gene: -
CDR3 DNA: TGTGCCAGCCGGGTGGGGGACGCGGGAACTGAAGCTTTCTTT
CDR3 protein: CASRVGDAGTEAFF

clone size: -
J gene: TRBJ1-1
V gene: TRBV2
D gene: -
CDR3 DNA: TGTGCCAGCAGTGAATACCGGGATAGAAACACTGAAGCTTTCTTT
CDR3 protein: CASSEYRDRNTEAFF

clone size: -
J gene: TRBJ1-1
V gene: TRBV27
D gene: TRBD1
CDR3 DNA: TGTGCCAGCAGTTTATCGACAGGGATGAACACTGAAGCTTTCTTT
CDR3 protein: CASSLSTGMNTEAFF

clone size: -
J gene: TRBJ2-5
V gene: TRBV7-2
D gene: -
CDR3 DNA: TGTGCCAGCAGCTTAGCGTGGGCGGAGACCCAGTACTTC
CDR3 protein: CASSLAWAETQYF

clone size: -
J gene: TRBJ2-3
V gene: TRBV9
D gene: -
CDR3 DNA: TGTACCAGCAGCGTAGGGAGTGGGGGCTATGAGTTCACAGATACGCAGTATTTT
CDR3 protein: CTSSVGSGGYEFTDTQYF

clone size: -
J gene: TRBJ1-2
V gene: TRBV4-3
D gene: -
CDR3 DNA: TGCGCCAGCAGCCACCGACTAAGAAACTATGGCTACACCTTC
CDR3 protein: CASSHRLRNYGYTF

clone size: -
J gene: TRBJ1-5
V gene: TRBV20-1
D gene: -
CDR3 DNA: TGCAGTGCTAGTAGGCAGGGGTTAGTTCAGCCCCAGCATTTT
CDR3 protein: CSASRQGLVQPQHF

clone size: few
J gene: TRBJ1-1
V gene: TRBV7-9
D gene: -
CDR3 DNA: TGTGCCAGCAGCCGCCATTGGGGGGACACTGAAGCTTTCTTT
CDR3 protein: CASSRHWGDTEAFF